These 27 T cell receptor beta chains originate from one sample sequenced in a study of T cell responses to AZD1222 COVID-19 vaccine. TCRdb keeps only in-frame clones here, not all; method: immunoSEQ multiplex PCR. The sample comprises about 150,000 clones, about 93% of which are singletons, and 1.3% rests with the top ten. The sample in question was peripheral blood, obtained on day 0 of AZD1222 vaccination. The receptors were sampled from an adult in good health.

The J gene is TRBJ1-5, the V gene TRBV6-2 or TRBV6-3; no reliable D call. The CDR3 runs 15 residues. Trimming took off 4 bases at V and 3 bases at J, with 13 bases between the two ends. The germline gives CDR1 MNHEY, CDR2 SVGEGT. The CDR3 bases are TGTGCCAGCAGTTTGAACGGGTTGAACAATCAGCCCCAGCATTTT. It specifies CASSLNGLNNQPQHF.

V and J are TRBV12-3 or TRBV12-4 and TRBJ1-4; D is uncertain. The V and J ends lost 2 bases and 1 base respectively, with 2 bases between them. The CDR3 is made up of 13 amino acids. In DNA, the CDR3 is TGTGCCAGCAGTTTATTAACTAATGAAAAACTGTTTTTT. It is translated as CASSLLTNEKLFF.

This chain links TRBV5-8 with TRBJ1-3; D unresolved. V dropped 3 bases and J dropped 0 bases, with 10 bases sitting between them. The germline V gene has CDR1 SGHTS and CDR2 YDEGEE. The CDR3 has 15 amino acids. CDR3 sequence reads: CASSYNRASGNTIYF. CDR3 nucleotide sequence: TGTGCCAGCAGCTACAATAGAGCCTCTGGAAACACCATATATTTT.

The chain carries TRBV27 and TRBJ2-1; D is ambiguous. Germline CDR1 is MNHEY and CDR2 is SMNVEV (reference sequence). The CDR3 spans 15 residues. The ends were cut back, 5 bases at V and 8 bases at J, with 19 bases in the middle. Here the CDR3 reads CASSDMPLPGDEQFF. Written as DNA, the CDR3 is TGTGCCAGCAGTGACATGCCACTCCCGGGCGATGAGCAGTTCTTC.

The CDR3 is CASSYGGASGNNEQFF. CDR3 nucleotide sequence: TGTGCCAGCAGCTACGGGGGTGCTAGCGGGAACAATGAGCAGTTCTTC. The chain recombines TRBV6-5 with TRBJ2-1; 9 nucleotides line up with TRBD2. CDR3 length: 16 residues. In germline, CDR1 is MNHEY, CDR2 SVGAGI. Unmatched junction bases numbered 11, after V lost 6 bases and J lost 5 bases.

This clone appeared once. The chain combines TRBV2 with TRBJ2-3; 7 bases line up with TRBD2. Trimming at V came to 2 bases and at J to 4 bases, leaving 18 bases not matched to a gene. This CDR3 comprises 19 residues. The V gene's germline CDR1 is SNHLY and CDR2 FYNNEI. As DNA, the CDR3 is TGTGCCAGCAGTGAATTTATCGGACTAGACGCCAGGAGAGCAGATACGCAGTATTTT. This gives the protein CASSEFIGLDARRADTQYF.

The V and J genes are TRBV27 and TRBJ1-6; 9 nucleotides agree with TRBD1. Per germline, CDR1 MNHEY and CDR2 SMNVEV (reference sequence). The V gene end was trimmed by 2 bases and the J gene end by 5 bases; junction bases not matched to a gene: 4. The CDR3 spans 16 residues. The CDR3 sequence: CASSLVTGGNNSPLHF. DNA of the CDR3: TGTGCCAGCAGTTTAGTGACAGGGGGGAATAATTCACCCCTCCACTTT.

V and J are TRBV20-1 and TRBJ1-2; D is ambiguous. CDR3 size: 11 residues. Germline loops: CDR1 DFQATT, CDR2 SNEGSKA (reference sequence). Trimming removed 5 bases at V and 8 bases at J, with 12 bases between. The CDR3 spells CSARRDQGYTF. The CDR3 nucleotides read TGCAGTGCTCGGAGGGATCAAGGCTACACCTTC.

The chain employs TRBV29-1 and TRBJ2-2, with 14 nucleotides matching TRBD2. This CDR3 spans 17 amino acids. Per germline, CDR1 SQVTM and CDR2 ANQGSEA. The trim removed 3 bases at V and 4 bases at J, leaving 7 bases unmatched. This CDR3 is CSVDTGLAGVGTGELFF. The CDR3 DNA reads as TGCAGCGTTGATACGGGACTAGCGGGAGTTGGCACCGGGGAGCTGTTTTTT.

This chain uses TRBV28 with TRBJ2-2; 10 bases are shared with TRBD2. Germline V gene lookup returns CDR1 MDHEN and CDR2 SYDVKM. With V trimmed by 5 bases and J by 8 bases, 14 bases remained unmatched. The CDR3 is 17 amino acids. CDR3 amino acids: CASSPPRKRGGLGELFF. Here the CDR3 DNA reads TGTGCCAGCAGTCCCCCCCGTAAGCGGGGGGGCCTGGGGGAGCTGTTTTTT. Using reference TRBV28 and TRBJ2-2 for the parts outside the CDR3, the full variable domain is DVKVTQSSRYLVKRTGEKVFLECVQDMDHENMFWYRQDPGLGLRLIYFSYDVKMKEKGDIPEGYSVSREKKERFSLILESASTNQTSMYLCASSPPRKRGGLGELFFGEGSRLTVL.

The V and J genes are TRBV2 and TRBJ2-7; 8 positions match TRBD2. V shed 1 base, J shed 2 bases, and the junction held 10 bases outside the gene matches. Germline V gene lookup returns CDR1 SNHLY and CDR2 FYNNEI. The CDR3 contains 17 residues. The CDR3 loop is CASSEGHPGLGTYEQYV. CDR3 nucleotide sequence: TGTGCCAGCAGTGAAGGACATCCGGGACTAGGGACCTACGAGCAGTACGTC.

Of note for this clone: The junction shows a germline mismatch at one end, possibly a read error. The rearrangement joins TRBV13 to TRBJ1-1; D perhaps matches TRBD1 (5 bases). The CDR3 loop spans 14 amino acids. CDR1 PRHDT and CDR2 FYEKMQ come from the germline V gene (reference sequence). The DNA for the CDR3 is TGTGCCAGCAGCTCAAGGGGTAGGGGCACTGAGGCTTTCTTT. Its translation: CASSSRGRGTEAFF.

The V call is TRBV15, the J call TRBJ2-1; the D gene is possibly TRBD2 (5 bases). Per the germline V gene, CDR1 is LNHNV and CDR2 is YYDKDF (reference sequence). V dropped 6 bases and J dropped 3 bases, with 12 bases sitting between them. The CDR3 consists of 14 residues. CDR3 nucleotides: TGTGCCACCAGGGGGATCGGGGACTACAATGAGCAGTTCTTC. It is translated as CATRGIGDYNEQFF.

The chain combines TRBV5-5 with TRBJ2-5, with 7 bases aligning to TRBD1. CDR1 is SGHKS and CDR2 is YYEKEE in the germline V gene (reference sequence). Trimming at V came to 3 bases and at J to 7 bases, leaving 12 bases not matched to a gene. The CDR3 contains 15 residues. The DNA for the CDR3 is TGTGCCAGCAGCTCACGACAGGGAGTGAAAGGGACCCAGTACTTC. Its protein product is CASSSRQGVKGTQYF.

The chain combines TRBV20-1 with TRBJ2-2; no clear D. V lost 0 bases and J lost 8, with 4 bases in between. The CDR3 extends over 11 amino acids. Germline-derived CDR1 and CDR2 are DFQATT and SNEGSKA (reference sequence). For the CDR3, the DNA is TGCAGTGCTAGAGATTCAGGGGAGCTGTTTTTT. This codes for CSARDSGELFF.

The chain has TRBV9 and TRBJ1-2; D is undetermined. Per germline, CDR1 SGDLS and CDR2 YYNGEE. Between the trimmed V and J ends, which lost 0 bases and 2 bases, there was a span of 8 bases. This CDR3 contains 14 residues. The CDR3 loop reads CASSVDPGNYGYTF. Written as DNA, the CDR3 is TGTGCCAGCAGCGTAGACCCGGGAAACTATGGCTACACCTTC.

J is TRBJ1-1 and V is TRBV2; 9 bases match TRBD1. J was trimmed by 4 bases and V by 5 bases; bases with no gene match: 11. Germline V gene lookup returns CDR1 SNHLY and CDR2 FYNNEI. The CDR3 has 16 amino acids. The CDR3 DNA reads TGTGCCAGCAGTACAACCGGGACAGGGAGTGGCACTGAAGCTTTCTTT. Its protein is CASSTTGTGSGTEAFF.

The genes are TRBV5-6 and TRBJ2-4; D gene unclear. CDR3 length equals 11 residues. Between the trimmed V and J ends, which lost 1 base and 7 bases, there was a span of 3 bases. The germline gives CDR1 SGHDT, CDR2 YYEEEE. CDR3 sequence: CASSLYNIQYF. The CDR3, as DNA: TGTGCCAGCAGCTTGTATAACATTCAGTACTTC.

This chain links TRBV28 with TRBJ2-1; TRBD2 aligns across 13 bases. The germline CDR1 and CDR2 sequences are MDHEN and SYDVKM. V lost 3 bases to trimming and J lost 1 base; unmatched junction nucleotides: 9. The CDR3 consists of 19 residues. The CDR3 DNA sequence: TGTGCCAGCAGTTTGGTGTTACTAGCGGGGGGGCATTCCTACAATGAGCAGTTCTTC. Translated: CASSLVLLAGGHSYNEQFF.

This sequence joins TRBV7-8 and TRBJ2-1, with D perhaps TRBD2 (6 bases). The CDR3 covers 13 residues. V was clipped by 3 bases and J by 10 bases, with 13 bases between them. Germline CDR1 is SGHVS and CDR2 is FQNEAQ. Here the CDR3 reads CASSFPGVNEQFF. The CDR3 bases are TGTGCCAGCAGCTTTCCGGGAGTTAACGAGCAGTTCTTC.

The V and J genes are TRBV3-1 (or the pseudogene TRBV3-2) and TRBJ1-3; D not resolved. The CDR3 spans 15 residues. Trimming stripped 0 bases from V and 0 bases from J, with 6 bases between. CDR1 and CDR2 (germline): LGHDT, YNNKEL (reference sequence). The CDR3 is CASSQDRLSGNTIYF. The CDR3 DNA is TGTGCCAGCAGCCAAGACAGACTCTCTGGAAACACCATATATTTT.

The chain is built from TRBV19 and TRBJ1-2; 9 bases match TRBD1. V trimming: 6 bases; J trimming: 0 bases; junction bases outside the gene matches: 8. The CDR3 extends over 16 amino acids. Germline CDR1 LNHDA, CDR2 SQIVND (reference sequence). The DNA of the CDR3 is TGTGCCAGTAGCCTCGGGACAGGGACCGCTAACTATGGCTACACCTTC. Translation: CASSLGTGTANYGYTF.

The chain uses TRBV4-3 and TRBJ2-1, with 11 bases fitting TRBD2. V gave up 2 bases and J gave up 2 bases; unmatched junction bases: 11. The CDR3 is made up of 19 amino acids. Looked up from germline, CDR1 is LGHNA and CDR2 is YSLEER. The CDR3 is CASSQSFGTSGGTYNEQFF. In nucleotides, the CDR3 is TGCGCCAGCAGCCAATCCTTTGGGACTAGCGGAGGGACCTACAATGAGCAGTTCTTC.

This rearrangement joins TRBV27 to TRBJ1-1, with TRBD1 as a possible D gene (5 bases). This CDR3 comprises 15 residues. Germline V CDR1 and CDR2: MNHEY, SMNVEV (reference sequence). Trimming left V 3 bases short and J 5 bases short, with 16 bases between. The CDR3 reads CASSFVAYGGTEAFF. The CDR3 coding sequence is TGTGCCAGCAGTTTCGTGGCCTACGGGGGAACTGAAGCTTTCTTT.

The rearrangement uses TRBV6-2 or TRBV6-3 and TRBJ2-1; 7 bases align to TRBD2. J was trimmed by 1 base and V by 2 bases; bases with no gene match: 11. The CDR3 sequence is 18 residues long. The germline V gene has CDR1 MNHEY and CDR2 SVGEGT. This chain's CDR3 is CASSYGGELAASYNEQFF. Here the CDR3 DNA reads TGTGCCAGCAGTTACGGTGGGGAGCTAGCGGCGTCCTACAATGAGCAGTTCTTC.

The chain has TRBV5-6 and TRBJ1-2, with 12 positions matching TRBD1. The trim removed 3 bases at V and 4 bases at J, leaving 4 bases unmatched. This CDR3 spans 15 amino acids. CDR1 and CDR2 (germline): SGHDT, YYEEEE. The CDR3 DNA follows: TGTGCCAGCAGCTGGGGGACAGGGGGCAGCTATGGCTACACCTTC. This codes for CASSWGTGGSYGYTF.

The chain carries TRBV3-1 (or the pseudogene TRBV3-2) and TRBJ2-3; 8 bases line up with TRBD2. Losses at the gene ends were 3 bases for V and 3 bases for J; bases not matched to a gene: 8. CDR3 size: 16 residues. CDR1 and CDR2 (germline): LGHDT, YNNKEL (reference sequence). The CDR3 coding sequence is TGTGCCAGCAGCCATGCGGGACTAGGACGAACAGATACGCAGTATTTT. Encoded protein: CASSHAGLGRTDTQYF.